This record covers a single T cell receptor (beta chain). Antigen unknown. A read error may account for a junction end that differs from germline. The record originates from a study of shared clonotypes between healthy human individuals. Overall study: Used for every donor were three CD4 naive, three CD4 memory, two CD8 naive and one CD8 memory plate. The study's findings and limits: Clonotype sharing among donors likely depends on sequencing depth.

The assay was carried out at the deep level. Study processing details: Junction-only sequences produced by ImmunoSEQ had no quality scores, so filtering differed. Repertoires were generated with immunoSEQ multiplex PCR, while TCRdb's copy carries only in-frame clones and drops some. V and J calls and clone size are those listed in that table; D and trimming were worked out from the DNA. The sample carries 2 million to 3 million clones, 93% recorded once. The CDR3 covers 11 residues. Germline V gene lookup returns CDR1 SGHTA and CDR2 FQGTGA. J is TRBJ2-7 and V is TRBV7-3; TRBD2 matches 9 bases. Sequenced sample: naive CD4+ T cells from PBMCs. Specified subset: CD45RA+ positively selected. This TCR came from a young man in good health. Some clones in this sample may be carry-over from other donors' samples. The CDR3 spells CASSLEGLASF. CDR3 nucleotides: TGTGCCAGCAGCTTAGAAGGACTAGCGAGTTTC.